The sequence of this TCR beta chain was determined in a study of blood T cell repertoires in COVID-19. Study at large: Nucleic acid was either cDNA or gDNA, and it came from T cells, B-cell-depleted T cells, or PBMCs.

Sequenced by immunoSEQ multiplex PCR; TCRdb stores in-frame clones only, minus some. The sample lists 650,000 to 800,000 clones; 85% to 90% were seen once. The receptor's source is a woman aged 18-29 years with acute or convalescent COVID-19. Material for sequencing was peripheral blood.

The CDR3 reads CASSQRGGGYGYTF. In DNA, the CDR3 is TGCGCCAGCAGCCAGCGGGGGGGTGGCTATGGCTACACCTTC. This rearrangement joins TRBV4-3 to TRBJ1-2; TRBD1 might be the D (5 bases). Germline assignment: CDR1 LGHNA and CDR2 YSLEER. This CDR3 spans 14 amino acids. Trimming removed 3 bases at V and 4 bases at J, with 12 bases between.